Below, 29 T cell receptor beta chains from the same sample are listed, as sequenced in a study of cytomegalovirus exposure and HLA in healthy donors. Both 60 Vbeta primers and 13 Jbeta primers went into the PCR. TCRdb keeps only in-frame clones here, not all; method: immunoSEQ multiplex PCR. Seen here are some 120,000 clones, 80% to 85% observed once, and the top ten hold around 0.92%. The specimen was PBMCs. These receptors came from a human donor in good health.

The V and J genes are TRBV5-1 and TRBJ2-7; 11 nucleotides match TRBD1. Per the germline V gene, CDR1 is SGHRS and CDR2 is YFSETQ. The CDR3 spans 14 residues. After removal of 2 bases from V and 7 bases from J, the junction contained 5 bases not matched to a gene. CDR3 DNA: TGCGCCAGCAGCTTCGGACAGGGGGCACAAGAGCAGTACTTC. Its protein product is CASSFGQGAQEQYF.

The V gene is TRBV19, the J gene TRBJ2-5; 9 bases line up with TRBD2. The CDR3 consists of 15 residues. Germline V CDR1 and CDR2: LNHDA, SQIVND (reference sequence). The trim removed 6 bases at V and 1 base at J, leaving 6 bases unmatched. CDR3 residues: CASRGASGVQETQYF. In DNA, the CDR3 is TGTGCCAGTAGGGGGGCTAGCGGGGTCCAAGAGACCCAGTACTTC.

The J gene is TRBJ2-1, the V gene TRBV4-2; the match to TRBD1 covers 9 bases. Germline V gene lookup returns CDR1 LGHNA and CDR2 YNFKEQ. The V gene end was trimmed by 4 bases and the J gene end by 3 bases; junction bases not matched to a gene: 4. CDR3 length: 15 amino acids. The CDR3 here is CASSPRTGVYNEQFF. CDR3 coding DNA: TGTGCCAGCAGCCCCAGGACAGGGGTCTACAATGAGCAGTTCTTC.

This sequence joins TRBV19 and TRBJ1-5; no clear D. The CDR3 has 16 amino acids. From germline, CDR1 is LNHDA and CDR2 SQIVND (reference sequence). V dropped 5 bases and J dropped 1 base, with 15 bases sitting between them. The CDR3 sequence is CASSPPRSGSNQPQHF. CDR3 in DNA: TGTGCCAGTAGTCCCCCCAGGTCGGGAAGCAATCAGCCCCAGCATTTT. Using reference TRBV19 and TRBJ1-5 for the parts outside the CDR3, the full variable domain is DGGITQSPKYLFRKEGQNVTLSCEQNLNHDAMYWYRQDPGQGLRLIYYSQIVNDFQKGDIAEGYSVSREKKESFPLTVTSAQKNPTAFYLCASSPPRSGSNQPQHFGDGTRLSIL.

This clone was detected only a few times. The CDR3 spells CASSPTLITGELFF. CDR3 nucleotide sequence: TGCGCCAGCAGCCCTACTCTAATCACCGGGGAGCTGTTTTTT. This rearrangement joins TRBV5-1 to TRBJ2-2; D ambiguous. CDR3 length: 14 amino acids. The ends were cut back, 4 bases at V and 4 bases at J, with 11 bases in the middle. Germline-derived CDR1 and CDR2 are SGHRS and YFSETQ.

Concerning this clone itself: One end of the junction fails to match germline, which may point to a read error. The V call is TRBV19, the J call TRBJ2-1; 9 nucleotides align to TRBD1. Germline V gene lookup returns CDR1 LNHDA and CDR2 SQIVND (reference sequence). The CDR3 runs to 13 residues. Here the CDR3 DNA reads TGTGCCAGTAGGGGACAGGGTTTGGCAGGGTTAGTCTTC. The encoded protein is CASRGQGLAGLVF.

This clone was picked up a small number of times. V gene TRBV4-1 combines with J gene TRBJ1-5; TRBD1 matches 8 bases. The J segment lost 2 bases and the V segment lost 4 bases, leaving 7 bases of the junction unmatched. The CDR3 covers 16 residues. Germline V gene data show CDR1 as MGHRA and CDR2 as YSYEKL. The CDR3 protein is CASSPGQGPGNQPQHF. For the CDR3, the DNA is TGCGCCAGCAGCCCTGGACAGGGTCCTGGCAATCAGCCCCAGCATTTT.

The chain carries TRBV28 and TRBJ2-7; D might be TRBD2 (5 bases). The germline gives CDR1 MDHEN, CDR2 SYDVKM. The CDR3 totals 14 residues. Trimming shortened V by 8 bases and J by 4 bases, and 18 bases separated the two germline ends. In nucleotides, the CDR3 is TGTGCCAGCGGGGAGCCATCCAGGCGATACGAGCAGTACTTC. Translating gives CASGEPSRRYEQYF.

The V and J genes are TRBV7-6 and TRBJ1-1, with 7 bases identical to TRBD1. Germline CDR1 is SGHVS and CDR2 is FNYEAQ. V shed 1 base, J shed 3 bases, and the junction held 5 bases outside the gene matches. The CDR3 loop spans 15 amino acids. CDR3: CASSLGTGEDTEAFF. The CDR3 DNA is TGTGCCAGCAGCTTAGGTACAGGGGAGGACACTGAAGCTTTCTTT.

The chain uses TRBV6-5 and TRBJ1-6, with D unclear. Trimming left V 8 bases short and J 9 bases short, with 11 bases between. CDR3 length equals 12 residues. Germline V gene sequence: CDR1 MNHEY, CDR2 SVGAGI. The CDR3 reads CASHVEPSPLHF. In nucleotides, the CDR3 is TGTGCCAGCCACGTCGAGCCTTCACCCCTCCACTTT.

In its sample, this clone was seen once. This chain uses TRBV7-2 with TRBJ2-1, with 11 bases matching TRBD2. V shed 6 bases and J 5 bases; nucleotides not matched to a gene: 9. CDR1 SGHTA and CDR2 FQGNSA come from the germline V gene. The CDR3 is made up of 16 amino acids. As DNA, the CDR3 is TGTGCCAGCAGGTGGGCTAGCGGGGGGATAAACAATGAGCAGTTCTTC. Translation gives CASRWASGGINNEQFF.

CDR3: CASSIPLGDWNTGELFF. The CDR3 region has the DNA TGTGCCAGTAGTATTCCGCTGGGGGACTGGAACACCGGGGAGCTGTTTTTT. The V call is TRBV19, the J call TRBJ2-2; TRBD2 is a possible D gene (6 bases). Trimming cost V 3 bases and J 1 base, with 15 bases left between them. Germline V gene lookup returns CDR1 LNHDA and CDR2 SQIVND (reference sequence). The CDR3 runs 17 residues.

The V and J genes are TRBV13 and TRBJ2-3; 13 nucleotides align to TRBD2. This CDR3 is built from 18 residues. In germline, CDR1 is PRHDT, CDR2 FYEKMQ (reference sequence). With 4 bases clipped from V and 0 bases from J, the junction kept 7 bases outside the gene matches. In DNA, the CDR3 is TGTGCCAGCAGCTCGACTAGCGGGGGGCCTTCTAGCACAGATACGCAGTATTTT. It is translated as CASSSTSGGPSSTDTQYF.

The rearrangement joins TRBV27 to TRBJ1-2; D ambiguous. CDR3 length: 15 residues. Trimming took off 4 bases at V and 2 bases at J, with 14 bases between the two ends. Germline CDR1 reads MNHEY; CDR2 reads SMNVEV (reference sequence). This CDR3 is CASSYSDLPNYGYTF. In DNA, the CDR3 is TGTGCCAGCAGTTATTCGGACTTACCAAACTATGGCTACACCTTC.

The chain employs TRBV28 and TRBJ1-5; unclear D gene. Germline CDR1 MDHEN, CDR2 SYDVKM. The CDR3 has 12 residues. V lost 2 bases and J 6 bases, leaving 5 bases between the germline ends. The DNA for the CDR3 is TGTGCCAGCAGTTTAAGGAGTCAGCCCCAGCATTTT. It codes for CASSLRSQPQHF. Complete variable domain (other parts from reference TRBV28 and TRBJ1-5): DVKVTQSSRYLVKRTGEKVFLECVQDMDHENMFWYRQDPGLGLRLIYFSYDVKMKEKGDIPEGYSVSREKKERFSLILESASTNQTSMYLCASSLRSQPQHFGDGTRLSIL.

The chain is built from TRBV7-2 and TRBJ2-1, with a tentative D call TRBD2 (5 bases). The CDR3 sequence is 13 residues long. Germline CDR1 reads SGHTA; CDR2 reads FQGNSA. V was pared by 5 bases and J by 4 bases, with 9 bases between. CDR3: CASSTDSYNEQFF. CDR3 DNA: TGTGCCAGCAGCACGGACTCTTACAATGAGCAGTTCTTC.

J is TRBJ1-5 and V is TRBV7-9; the D is unclear. Germline V gene data show CDR1 as SEHNR and CDR2 as FQNEAQ (reference sequence). Trimming took off 1 base at V and 7 bases at J, with 11 bases between the two ends. The CDR3 extends over 14 amino acids. The CDR3 nucleotides read TGTGCCAGCAGCTTAGGCCAGGTTAGACAGCCCCAGCATTTT. Protein: CASSLGQVRQPQHF. Full variable domain (outside the CDR3, taken from reference TRBV7-9 and TRBJ1-5): DTGVSQNPRHKITKRGQNVTFRCDPISEHNRLYWYRQTLGQGPEFLTYFQNEAQLEKSRLLSDRFSAERPKGSFSTLEIQRTEQGDSAMYLCASSLGQVRQPQHFGDGTRLSIL.

This sequence joins TRBV7-9 and TRBJ2-4; 13 nucleotides align to TRBD2. This CDR3 has 19 residues. With 5 bases clipped from V and 0 bases from J, the junction kept 10 bases outside the gene matches. CDR1 is SEHNR and CDR2 is FQNEAQ in the germline V gene (reference sequence). The CDR3 region has the DNA TGTGCCAGCAGCGCCGAGACTAGCGGGGGGCTCCTAGCCAAAAACATTCAGTACTTC. This gives the protein CASSAETSGGLLAKNIQYF.

The rearrangement links TRBV28 to TRBJ2-3; D is ambiguous. This CDR3 contains 14 residues. V shed 7 bases and J shed 0 bases, with 11 bases lying between them. Germline CDR1 MDHEN, CDR2 SYDVKM. The CDR3 sequence is CASTLGSSTDTQYF. The CDR3 DNA is TGTGCCAGCACTCTTGGTAGTAGCACAGATACGCAGTATTTT.

This chain uses TRBV12-5 with TRBJ1-2; D remains ambiguous. The length of the CDR3 is 15 residues. With 6 bases removed from V and 4 bases from J, the gap between germline ends came to 18 bases. Germline CDR1 and CDR2: LGHNT and FRNRAP. CDR3 in amino acids: CASGDSSWAVYGYTF. Here the CDR3 DNA reads TGTGCTAGTGGGGATAGTTCGTGGGCCGTCTATGGCTACACCTTC.

The chain couples TRBV6-4 to TRBJ2-1, with 8 bases identical to TRBD2. The V and J ends lost 3 bases and 4 bases, in that order; junction bases with no gene match: 17. CDR1 is MRHNA, CDR2 SNTAGT, per germline. This CDR3 spans 19 amino acids. The DNA of the CDR3 is TGTGCCAGCAGTGAAGTCGGTGCGGTAGCGGGGTCTAGATACAATGAGCAGTTCTTC. Its translation: CASSEVGAVAGSRYNEQFF.

The table lists this clone with a few counts. The gene calls are TRBV6-5 and TRBJ1-1, with D possibly TRBD1 on 5 matching bases. V lost 6 bases and J 5 bases, leaving 7 bases between the germline ends. This CDR3 has 11 residues. Germline CDR1 reads MNHEY; CDR2 reads SVGAGI. The CDR3 loop reads CASRRGTEAFF. The CDR3 DNA sequence: TGTGCCAGCAGACGGGGGACTGAAGCTTTCTTT.

J is TRBJ2-3 and V is TRBV10-1; TRBD1 agrees at 8 bases. From germline, CDR1 is WNHNN and CDR2 SYGVQD (reference sequence). The ends lost 6 bases at V and 0 bases at J; junction bases unmatched: 11. The CDR3 runs 17 residues. CDR3 region: CASSPGTGEFSTDTQYF. CDR3 DNA sequence: TGCGCCAGCAGCCCCGGGACAGGTGAATTTAGCACAGATACGCAGTATTTT.

The chain joins TRBV7-6 to TRBJ1-2, with D possibly being TRBD1 (5 bases). The germline V and J ends were trimmed by 4 bases and 8 bases, with 20 bases remaining between them. Germline V lookup: CDR1 SGHVS, CDR2 FNYEAQ. The CDR3 has 15 amino acids. This CDR3 is CASSSSVQGFEGYTF. Written as DNA, the CDR3 is TGTGCCAGCAGCTCCTCGGTCCAGGGATTTGAAGGCTACACCTTC.

The CDR3 is CASSIGQGMLYGYTF. The CDR3 coding sequence is TGTGCCAGTAGTATCGGGCAGGGTATGCTCTATGGCTACACCTTC. V and J are TRBV19 and TRBJ1-2; maybe TRBD1 (5 bases). The CDR3 is made up of 15 amino acids. Trimming cost V 3 bases and J 4 bases, with 15 bases left between them. CDR1 is LNHDA and CDR2 is SQIVND in the germline V gene (reference sequence).

V gene TRBV10-3 combines with J gene TRBJ2-5; TRBD2 aligns across 15 bases. This CDR3 is 17 amino acids long. The germline V gene has CDR1 ENHRY and CDR2 SYGVKD. V shed 4 bases, J shed 1 base, and the junction held 4 bases outside the gene matches. The CDR3: CAISGGLAGGTQETQYF. In nucleotides, the CDR3 is TGTGCCATCAGTGGGGGACTAGCGGGGGGAACCCAAGAGACCCAGTACTTC.

The chain links TRBV9 to TRBJ2-5; possible D gene TRBD2, 6 bases. The germline gives CDR1 SGDLS, CDR2 YYNGEE. The CDR3 runs 15 residues. Deletions cut 0 bases from V and 4 bases from J, with 13 bases between. CDR3 in DNA: TGTGCCAGCAGCGTAGTCCCGGGGGTGGGAGAGACCCAGTACTTC. It specifies CASSVVPGVGETQYF.

The chain employs TRBV19 and TRBJ1-1, with 9 bases identical to TRBD1. V was clipped by 3 bases and J by 0 bases; unmatched bases: 8. CDR1 and CDR2 (germline): LNHDA, SQIVND (reference sequence). The CDR3 contains 17 residues. The CDR3: CASSITGTGLMNTEAFF. The CDR3 DNA follows: TGTGCCAGTAGTATTACAGGGACAGGGCTTATGAACACTGAAGCTTTCTTT.

This clone was counted only a few times. The chain links TRBV18 to TRBJ1-2, with TRBD1 matching over 8 bases. Germline V gene sequence: CDR1 KGHSH, CDR2 LQKENI. The CDR3 sequence is 14 residues long. With 7 bases clipped from V and 4 bases from J, the junction kept 8 bases outside the gene matches. The CDR3 nucleotides read TGTGCCAGCTTGGAACAGGGGGACGGCTATGGCTACACCTTC. Amino acids: CASLEQGDGYGYTF.